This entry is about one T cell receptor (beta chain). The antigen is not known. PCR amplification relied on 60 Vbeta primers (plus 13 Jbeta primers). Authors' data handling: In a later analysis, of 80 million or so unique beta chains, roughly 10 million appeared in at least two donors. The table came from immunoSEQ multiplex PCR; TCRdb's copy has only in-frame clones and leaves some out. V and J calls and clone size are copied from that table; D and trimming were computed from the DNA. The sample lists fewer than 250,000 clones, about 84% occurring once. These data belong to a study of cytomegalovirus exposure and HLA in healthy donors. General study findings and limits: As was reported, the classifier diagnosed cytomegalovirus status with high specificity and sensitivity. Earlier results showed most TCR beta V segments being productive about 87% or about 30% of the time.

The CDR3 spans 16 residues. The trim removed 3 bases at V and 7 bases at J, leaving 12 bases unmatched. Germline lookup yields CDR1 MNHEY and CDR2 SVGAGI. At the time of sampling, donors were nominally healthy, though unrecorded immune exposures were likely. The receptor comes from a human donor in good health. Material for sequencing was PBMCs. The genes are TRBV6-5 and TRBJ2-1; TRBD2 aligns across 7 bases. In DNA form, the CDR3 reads TGTGCCAGCAGTTATCGGGAGGTCGGGAGTCCGAATGAGCAGTTCTTC. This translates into CASSYREVGSPNEQFF.